This T cell receptor (beta chain) is drawn from a study of blood T cell repertoires in COVID-19. As for the study in general: T cells, B-cell-depleted T cells, or PBMCs supplied cDNA or gDNA.

The CDR3 loop spans 13 amino acids. CDR1 and CDR2 (germline): MRHNA, SNTAGT. Trimming removed 2 bases from V and 7 bases from J, with 9 bases in between. Participant age was about 18 to 89 years, and participants resided in about 25 US areas. Donors in Cohort 3 counted as recovered after two negative PCRs, clearance, or symptom resolution. The protocol was immunoSEQ multiplex PCR, while the TCRdb copy is restricted to in-frame clones and leaves out a portion. The table shows some 430,000 clones, with 90% occurring only once. The TCR comes from a man aged 18 to 29 who had recovered from COVID-19. The V and J genes are TRBV6-4 and TRBJ1-5, with D hard to call. Specimen: PBMCs or T cells enriched from blood (not recorded which). Written as DNA, the CDR3 is TGTGCCAGCAGTGACCTCCCGGGGCAGCCCCAGCATTTT. This translates into CASSDLPGQPQHF.